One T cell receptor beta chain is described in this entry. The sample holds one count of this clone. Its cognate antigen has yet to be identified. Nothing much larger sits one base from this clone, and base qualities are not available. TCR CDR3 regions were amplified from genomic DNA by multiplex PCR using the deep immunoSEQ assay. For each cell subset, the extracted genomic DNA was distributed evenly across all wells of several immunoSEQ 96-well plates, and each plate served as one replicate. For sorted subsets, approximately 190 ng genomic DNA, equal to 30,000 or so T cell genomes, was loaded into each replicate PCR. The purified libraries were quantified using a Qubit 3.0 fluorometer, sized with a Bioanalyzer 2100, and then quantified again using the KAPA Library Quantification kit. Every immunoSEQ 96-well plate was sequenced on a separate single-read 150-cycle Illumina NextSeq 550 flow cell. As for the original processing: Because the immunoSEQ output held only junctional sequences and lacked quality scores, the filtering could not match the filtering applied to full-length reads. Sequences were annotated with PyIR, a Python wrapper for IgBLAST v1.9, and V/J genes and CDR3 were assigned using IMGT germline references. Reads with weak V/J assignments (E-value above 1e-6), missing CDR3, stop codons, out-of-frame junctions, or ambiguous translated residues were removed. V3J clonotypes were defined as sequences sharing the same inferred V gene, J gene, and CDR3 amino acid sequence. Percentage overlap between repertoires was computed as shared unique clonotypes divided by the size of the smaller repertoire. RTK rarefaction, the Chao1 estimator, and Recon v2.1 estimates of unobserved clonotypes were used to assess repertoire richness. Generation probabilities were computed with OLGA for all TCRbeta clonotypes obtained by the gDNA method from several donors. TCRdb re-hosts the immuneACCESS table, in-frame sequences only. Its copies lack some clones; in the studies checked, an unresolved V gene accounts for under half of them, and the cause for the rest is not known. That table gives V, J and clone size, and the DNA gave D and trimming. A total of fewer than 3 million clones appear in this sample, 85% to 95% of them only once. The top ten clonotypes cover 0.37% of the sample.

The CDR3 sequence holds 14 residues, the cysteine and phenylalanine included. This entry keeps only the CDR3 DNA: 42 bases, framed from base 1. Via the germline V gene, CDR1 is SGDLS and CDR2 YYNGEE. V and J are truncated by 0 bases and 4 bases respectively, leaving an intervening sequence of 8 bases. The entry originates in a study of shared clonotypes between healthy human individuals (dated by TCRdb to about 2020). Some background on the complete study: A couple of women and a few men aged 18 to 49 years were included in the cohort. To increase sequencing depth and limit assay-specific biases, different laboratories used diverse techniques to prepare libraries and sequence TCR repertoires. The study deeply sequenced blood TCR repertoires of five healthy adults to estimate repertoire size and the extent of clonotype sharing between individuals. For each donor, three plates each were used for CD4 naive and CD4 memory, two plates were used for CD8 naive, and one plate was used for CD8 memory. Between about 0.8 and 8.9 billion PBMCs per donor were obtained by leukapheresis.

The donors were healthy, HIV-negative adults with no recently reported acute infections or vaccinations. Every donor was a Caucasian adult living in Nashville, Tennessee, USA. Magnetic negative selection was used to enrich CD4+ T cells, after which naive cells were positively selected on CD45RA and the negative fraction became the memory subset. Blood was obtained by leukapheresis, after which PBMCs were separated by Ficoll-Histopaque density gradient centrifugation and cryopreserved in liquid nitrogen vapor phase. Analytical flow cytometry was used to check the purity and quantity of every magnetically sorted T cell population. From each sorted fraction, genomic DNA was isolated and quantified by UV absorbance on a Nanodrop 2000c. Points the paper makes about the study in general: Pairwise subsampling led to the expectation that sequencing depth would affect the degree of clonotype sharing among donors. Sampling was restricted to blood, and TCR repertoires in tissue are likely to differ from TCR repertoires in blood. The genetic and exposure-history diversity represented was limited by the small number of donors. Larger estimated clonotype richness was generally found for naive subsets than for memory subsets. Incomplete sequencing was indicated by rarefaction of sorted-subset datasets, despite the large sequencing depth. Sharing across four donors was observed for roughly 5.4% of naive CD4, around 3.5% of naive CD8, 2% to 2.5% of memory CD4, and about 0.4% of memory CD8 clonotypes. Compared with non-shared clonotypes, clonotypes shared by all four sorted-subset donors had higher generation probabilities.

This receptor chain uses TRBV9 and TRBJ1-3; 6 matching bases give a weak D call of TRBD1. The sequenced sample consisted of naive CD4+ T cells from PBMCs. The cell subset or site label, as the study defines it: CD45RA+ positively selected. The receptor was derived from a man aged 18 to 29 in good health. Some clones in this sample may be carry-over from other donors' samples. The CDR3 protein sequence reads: CASSVEGGGNTIYF. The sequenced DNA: TGTGCCAGCAGCGTAGAGGGGGGAGGAAACACCATATATTTT.